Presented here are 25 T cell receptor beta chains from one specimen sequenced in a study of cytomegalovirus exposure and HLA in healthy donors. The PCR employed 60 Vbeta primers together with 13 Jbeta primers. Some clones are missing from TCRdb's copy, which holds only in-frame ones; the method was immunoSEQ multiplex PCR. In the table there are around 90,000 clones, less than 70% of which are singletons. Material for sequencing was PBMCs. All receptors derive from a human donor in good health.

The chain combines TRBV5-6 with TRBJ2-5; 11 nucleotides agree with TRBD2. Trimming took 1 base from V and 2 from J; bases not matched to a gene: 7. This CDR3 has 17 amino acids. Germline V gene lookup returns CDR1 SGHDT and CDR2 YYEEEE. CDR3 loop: CASSLISVAGGQETQYF. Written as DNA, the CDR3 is TGTGCCAGCAGCTTGATTTCCGTAGCGGGGGGGCAAGAGACCCAGTACTTC. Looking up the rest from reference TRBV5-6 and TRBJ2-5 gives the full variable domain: DAGVTQSPTHLIKTRGQQVTLRCSPKSGHDTVSWYQQALGQGPQFIFQYYEEEERQRGNFPDRFSGHQFPNYSSELNVNALLLGDSALYLCASSLISVAGGQETQYFGPGTRLLVL.

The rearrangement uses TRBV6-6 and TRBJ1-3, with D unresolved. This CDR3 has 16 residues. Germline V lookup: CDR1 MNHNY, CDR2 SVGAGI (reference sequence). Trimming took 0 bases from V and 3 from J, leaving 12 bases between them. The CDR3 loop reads CASSYSKQSNGNTIYF. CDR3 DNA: TGTGCCAGCAGTTACTCGAAACAGAGTAATGGAAACACCATATATTTT.

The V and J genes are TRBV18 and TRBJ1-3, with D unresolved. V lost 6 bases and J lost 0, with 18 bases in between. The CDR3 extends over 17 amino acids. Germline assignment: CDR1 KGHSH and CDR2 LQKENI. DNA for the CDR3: TGTGCCAGCTCCCTCCTAAAACAGTCTACCTCTGGAAACACCATATATTTT. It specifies CASSLLKQSTSGNTIYF.

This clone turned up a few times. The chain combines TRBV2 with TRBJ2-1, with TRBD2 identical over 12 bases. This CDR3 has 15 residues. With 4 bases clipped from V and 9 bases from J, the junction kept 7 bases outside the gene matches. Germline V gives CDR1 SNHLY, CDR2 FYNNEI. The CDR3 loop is CASSVLAGGPGEQFF. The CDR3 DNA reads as TGTGCCAGCAGTGTTCTAGCGGGGGGGCCGGGTGAGCAGTTCTTC.

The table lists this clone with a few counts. The CDR3 DNA is TGTGCCAGTAGCTCCGACAGGGTGATCACTGAAGCTTTCTTT. Protein product: CASSSDRVITEAFF. V is TRBV19 and J is TRBJ1-1; 7 nucleotides match TRBD1. The V gene end was trimmed by 6 bases and the J gene end by 4 bases; junction bases not matched to a gene: 8. Per the germline V gene, CDR1 is LNHDA and CDR2 is SQIVND (reference sequence). The CDR3 has 14 residues.

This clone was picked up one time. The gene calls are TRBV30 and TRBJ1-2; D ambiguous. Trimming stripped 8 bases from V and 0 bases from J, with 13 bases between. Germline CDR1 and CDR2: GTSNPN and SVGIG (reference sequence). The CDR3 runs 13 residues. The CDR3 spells CALSDQANYGYTF. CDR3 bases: TGTGCCCTCTCCGACCAGGCTAACTATGGCTACACCTTC.

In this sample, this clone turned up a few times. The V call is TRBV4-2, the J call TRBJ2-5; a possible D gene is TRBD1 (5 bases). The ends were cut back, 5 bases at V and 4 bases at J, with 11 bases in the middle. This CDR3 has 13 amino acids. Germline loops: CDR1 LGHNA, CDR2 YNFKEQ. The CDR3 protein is CASSGPRGETQYF. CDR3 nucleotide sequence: TGTGCCAGCAGCGGACCTAGGGGAGAGACCCAGTACTTC.

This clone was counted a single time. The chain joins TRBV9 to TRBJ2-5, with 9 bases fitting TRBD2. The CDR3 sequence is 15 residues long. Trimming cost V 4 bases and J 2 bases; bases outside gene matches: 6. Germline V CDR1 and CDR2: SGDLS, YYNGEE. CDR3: CASSPSAGGQETQYF. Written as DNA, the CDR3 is TGTGCCAGCAGCCCTTCGGCGGGGGGGCAAGAGACCCAGTACTTC. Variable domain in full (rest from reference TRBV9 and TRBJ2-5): DSGVTQTPKHLITATGQRVTLRCSPRSGDLSVYWYQQSLDQGLQFLIQYYNGEERAKGNILERFSAQQFPDLHSELNLSSLELGDSALYFCASSPSAGGQETQYFGPGTRLLVL.

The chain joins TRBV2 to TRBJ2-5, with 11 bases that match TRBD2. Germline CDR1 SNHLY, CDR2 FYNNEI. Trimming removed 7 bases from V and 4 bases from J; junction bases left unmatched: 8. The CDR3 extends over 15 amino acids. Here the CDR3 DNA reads TGTGCCAGCAAGACGCTAGCGGGGGGTTCAGAGACCCAGTACTTC. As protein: CASKTLAGGSETQYF.

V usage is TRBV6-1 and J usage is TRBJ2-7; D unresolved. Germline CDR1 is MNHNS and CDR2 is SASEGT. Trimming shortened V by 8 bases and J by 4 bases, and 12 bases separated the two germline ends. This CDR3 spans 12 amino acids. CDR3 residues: CASDRSRYEQYF. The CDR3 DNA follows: TGTGCCAGCGATCGATCTAGATACGAGCAGTACTTC.

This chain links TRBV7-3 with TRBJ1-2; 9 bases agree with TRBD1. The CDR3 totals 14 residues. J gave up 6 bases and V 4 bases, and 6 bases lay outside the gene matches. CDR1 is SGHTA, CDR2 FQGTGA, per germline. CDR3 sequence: CASSSTTGGDGYTF. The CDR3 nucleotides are TGTGCCAGCAGCTCCACCACAGGGGGCGATGGCTACACCTTC.

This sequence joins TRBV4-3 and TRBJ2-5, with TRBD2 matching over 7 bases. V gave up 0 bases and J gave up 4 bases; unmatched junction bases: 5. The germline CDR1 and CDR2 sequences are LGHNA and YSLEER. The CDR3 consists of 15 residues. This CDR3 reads CASSQESTGGETQYF. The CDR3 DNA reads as TGCGCCAGCAGCCAAGAGAGCACGGGGGGAGAGACCCAGTACTTC.

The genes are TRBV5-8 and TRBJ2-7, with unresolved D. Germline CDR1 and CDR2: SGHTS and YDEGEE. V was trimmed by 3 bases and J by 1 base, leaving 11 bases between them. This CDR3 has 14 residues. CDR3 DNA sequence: TGTGCCAGCAGCTCACAAACAGCTTCCTACGAGCAGTACTTC. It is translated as CASSSQTASYEQYF.

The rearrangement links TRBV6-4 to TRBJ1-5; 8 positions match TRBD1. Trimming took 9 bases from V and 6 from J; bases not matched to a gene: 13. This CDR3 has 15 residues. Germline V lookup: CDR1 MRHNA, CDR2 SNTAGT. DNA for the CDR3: TGTGCCAGTAGCGAGACAGGGGCAAGGGCTCAGCCCCAGCATTTT. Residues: CASSETGARAQPQHF.

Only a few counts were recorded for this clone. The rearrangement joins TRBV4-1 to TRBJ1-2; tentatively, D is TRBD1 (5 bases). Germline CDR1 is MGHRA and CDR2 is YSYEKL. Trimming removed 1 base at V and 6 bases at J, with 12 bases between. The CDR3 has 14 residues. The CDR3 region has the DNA TGCGCCAGCAGCCAAGGGCCCCGGGGGGATGGCTACACCTTC. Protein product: CASSQGPRGDGYTF.

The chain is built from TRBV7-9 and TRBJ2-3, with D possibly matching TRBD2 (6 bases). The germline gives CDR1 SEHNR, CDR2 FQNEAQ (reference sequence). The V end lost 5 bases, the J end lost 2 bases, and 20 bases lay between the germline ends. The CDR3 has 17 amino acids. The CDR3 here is CASSPARLVRATDTQYF. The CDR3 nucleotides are TGTGCCAGCAGCCCAGCCAGACTAGTTAGGGCCACAGATACGCAGTATTTT.

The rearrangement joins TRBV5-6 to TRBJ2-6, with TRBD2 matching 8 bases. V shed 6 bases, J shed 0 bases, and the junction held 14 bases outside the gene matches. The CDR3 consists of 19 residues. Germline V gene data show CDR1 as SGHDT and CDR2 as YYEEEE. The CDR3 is CASNPLGRGGPSGANVLTF. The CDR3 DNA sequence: TGTGCCAGCAACCCCTTGGGCCGGGGGGGCCCCTCTGGGGCCAACGTCCTGACTTTC.

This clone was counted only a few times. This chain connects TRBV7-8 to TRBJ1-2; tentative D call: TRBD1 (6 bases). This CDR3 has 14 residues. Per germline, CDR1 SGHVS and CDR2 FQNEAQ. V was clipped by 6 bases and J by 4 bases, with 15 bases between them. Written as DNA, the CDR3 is TGTGCCAGCAGTCACCGGGGGGGCTTCTATGGCTACACCTTC. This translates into CASSHRGGFYGYTF.

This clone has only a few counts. The CDR3 loop is CASSYEGTTGELFF. The CDR3 DNA is TGTGCCAGCAGTTACGAGGGAACTACCGGGGAGCTGTTTTTT. The chain uses TRBV6-6 and TRBJ2-2; possible D gene TRBD2, 5 bases. The CDR3 has 14 amino acids. Between the trimmed V and J ends, which lost 2 bases and 5 bases, there was a span of 9 bases. Germline V gene lookup returns CDR1 MNHNY and CDR2 SVGAGI (reference sequence).

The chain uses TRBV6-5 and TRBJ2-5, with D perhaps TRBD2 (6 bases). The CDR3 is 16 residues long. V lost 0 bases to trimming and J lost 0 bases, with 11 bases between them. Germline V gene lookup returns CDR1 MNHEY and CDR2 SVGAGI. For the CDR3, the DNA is TGTGCCAGCAGTTACTCTAAGGGACTGTACCAAGAGACCCAGTACTTC. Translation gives CASSYSKGLYQETQYF.

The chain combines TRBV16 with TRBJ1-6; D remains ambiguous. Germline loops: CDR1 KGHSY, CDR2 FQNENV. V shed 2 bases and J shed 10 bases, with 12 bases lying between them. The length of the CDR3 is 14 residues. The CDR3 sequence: CASSQDAGYSPLHF. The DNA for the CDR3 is TGTGCCAGCAGCCAAGATGCGGGGTACTCACCCCTCCACTTT.

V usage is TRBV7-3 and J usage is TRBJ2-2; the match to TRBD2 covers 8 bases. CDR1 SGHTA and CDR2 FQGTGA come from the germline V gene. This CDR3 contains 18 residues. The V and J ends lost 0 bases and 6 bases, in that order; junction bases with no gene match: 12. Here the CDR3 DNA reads TGTGCCAGCAGCTTAACGCTTAGCGGGGTAACTAAGTCCGGGGAGCTGTTTTTT. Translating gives CASSLTLSGVTKSGELFF.

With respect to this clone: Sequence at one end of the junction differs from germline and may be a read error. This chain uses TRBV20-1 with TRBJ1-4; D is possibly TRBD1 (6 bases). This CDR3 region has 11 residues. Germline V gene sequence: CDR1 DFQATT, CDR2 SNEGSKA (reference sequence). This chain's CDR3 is CSARDLRYRAF. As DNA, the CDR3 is TGCAGTGCTAGAGATCTAAGGTACAGGGCGTTT.

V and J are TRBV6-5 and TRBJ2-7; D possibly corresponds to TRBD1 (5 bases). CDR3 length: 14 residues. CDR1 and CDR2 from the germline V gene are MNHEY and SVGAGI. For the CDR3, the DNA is TGTGCATCGATGGGGCAGGGCTATCCCTACGAGCAGTACTTC. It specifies CASMGQGYPYEQYF.

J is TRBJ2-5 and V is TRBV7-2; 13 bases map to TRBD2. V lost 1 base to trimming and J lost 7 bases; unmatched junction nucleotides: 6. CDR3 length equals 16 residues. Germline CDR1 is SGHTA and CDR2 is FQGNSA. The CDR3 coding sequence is TGTGCCAGCAGCTTAGTGGGGACTAGCGGGGACGTGACCCAGTACTTC. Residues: CASSLVGTSGDVTQYF. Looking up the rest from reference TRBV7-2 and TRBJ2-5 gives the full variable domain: GAGVSQSPSNKVTEKGKDVELRCDPISGHTALYWYRQSLGQGLEFLIYFQGNSAPDKSGLPSDRFSAERTGGSVSTLTIQRTQQEDSAVYLCASSLVGTSGDVTQYFGPGTRLLVL.